Below, 9 T cell receptor beta chains from the same sample are listed, as sequenced in a study of neurological immune-mediated disorders. From the 5' RACE reads, TCRdb called clonotypes with MiXCR, one entry per CDR3 protein. The table shows roughly 57,000 distinct CDR3 sequences, with more than 20% occurring only once. Time point in this sample: technical triplicate 2. Sequencing was carried out using PBMCs. The receptor source for this set is a man aged 60 to 69 with HTLV-1-associated myelopathy (HAM/TSP).

This clonotype was seen many times. The chain employs TRBV5-1 and TRBJ1-1; no clear D gene. V lost 0 bases and J 3 bases, leaving 9 bases between the germline ends. Germline assignment: CDR1 SGHRS and CDR2 YFSETQ. The CDR3 runs 14 residues. The CDR3 here is CASSLEGGDTEAFF. The CDR3 DNA reads TGCGCCAGCAGCTTGGAGGGAGGTGACACTGAAGCTTTCTTT.

The sample holds one count of this clonotype. The chain employs TRBV3-1 and TRBJ2-7, with unresolved D. CDR1 and CDR2 (germline): LGHDT, YNNKEL (reference sequence). V was cut by 4 bases and J by 5 bases, with 15 bases left in between. This CDR3 spans 14 amino acids. CDR3: CASSPAQGFDEQYF. As DNA, the CDR3 is TGTGCCAGCAGCCCCGCTCAAGGTTTCGACGAGCAGTACTTC.

By share of the sample, this clonotype is medium-sized. The chain couples TRBV7-9 to TRBJ2-1; 7 nucleotides align to TRBD1. Germline V lookup: CDR1 SEHNR, CDR2 FQNEAQ (reference sequence). The CDR3 consists of 13 residues. CDR3 in amino acids: CVLIPDRVNEQFF. In DNA, the CDR3 is TGTGTCCTTATCCCTGACAGGGTGAACGAGCAGTTCTTC.

The chain combines TRBV24-1 with TRBJ1-1, with 7 bases aligning to TRBD1. Germline V gene sequence: CDR1 KGHDR, CDR2 SFDVKD. The CDR3 length is 13 residues. V gave up 4 bases and J gave up 9 bases; unmatched junction bases: 7. Here the CDR3 reads CATSESRDSKAFF. As DNA, the CDR3 is TGTGCCACCAGTGAGTCCCGGGACAGCAAAGCTTTCTTT.

This clonotype was counted many times. This sequence joins TRBV5-1 and TRBJ2-3; a weak D match, TRBD1 (6 bases). The germline V and J ends were trimmed by 6 bases and 3 bases, with 14 bases remaining between them. The germline gives CDR1 SGHRS, CDR2 YFSETQ. CDR3 length: 14 residues. DNA for the CDR3: TGCGCCAGCACCACAGGGTTGGGGACAGATACGCAGTATTTT. Its translation: CASTTGLGTDTQYF. The full variable domain, in which reference TRBV5-1 and TRBJ2-3 provide the parts outside the CDR3, is KAGVTQTPRYLIKTRGQQVTLSCSPISGHRSVSWYQQTPGQGLQFLFEYFSETQRNKGNFPGRFSGRQFSNSRSEMNVSTLELGDSALYLCASTTGLGTDTQYFGPGTRLTVL.

This clonotype was observed many times. For the CDR3, the DNA is TGTGCCAGCAGCCAAGAGGGGACAGCCTTGTCTGGAAACACCATATATTTT. Protein product: CASSQEGTALSGNTIYF. V gene TRBV4-2 combines with J gene TRBJ1-3; 7 bases are shared with TRBD1. The V gene end was trimmed by 0 bases and the J gene end by 1 base; junction bases not matched to a gene: 6. Germline V gives CDR1 LGHNA, CDR2 YNFKEQ. There are 17 residues in the CDR3.

This clonotype was observed a handful of times. The chain has TRBV9 and TRBJ2-3, with 16 nucleotides matching TRBD2. CDR1 and CDR2 (germline): SGDLS, YYNGEE. The CDR3 loop spans 16 amino acids. V was pared by 3 bases and J by 4 bases, with 2 bases of the junction left unmatched. The CDR3: CASSGGTSGRADTQYF. In DNA form, the CDR3 reads TGTGCCAGCAGCGGGGGGACTAGCGGGAGGGCAGATACGCAGTATTTT.

This clonotype was found many times. This chain joins TRBV20-1 and TRBJ2-3, with D tentatively TRBD2 (6 bases). V lost 6 bases and J lost 1, with 14 bases in between. The V gene's germline CDR1 is DFQATT and CDR2 SNEGSKA (reference sequence). CDR3 size: 14 residues. CDR3 region: CSARSGSGTDTQYF. CDR3 DNA sequence: TGCAGTGCCCGAAGCGGGTCCGGCACAGATACGCAGTATTTT.

The chain has TRBV18 and TRBJ2-7, with D tentatively TRBD2 (5 bases). Trimming removed 2 bases at V and 0 bases at J, with 8 bases between. This CDR3 region has 14 residues. Germline V gene lookup returns CDR1 KGHSH and CDR2 LQKENI. CDR3 nucleotide sequence: TGTGCCAGCTCACCAGACCGGGGCTCCTACGAGCAGTACTTC. Translation: CASSPDRGSYEQYF.